The 26 T cell receptor beta chains below were found in one sample sequenced in a study of blood T cells in healthy people across ages. Alongside a J-beta primer mix, a sample-barcoded 5' primer served in a second PCR lasting about 7 to 12 cycles. One entry per CDR3 protein, called by TCRdb with MiXCR from the 5' RACE reads. Of 750,000 to 1,000,000 distinct CDR3 sequences in the sample, just under 30% were seen once. This same sample was also part of a study on T cells of mothers and their children.

Sequenced sample: blood. The source of these receptors is a woman in her forties in good health.

This clonotype was counted at least ten times. The chain uses TRBV20-1 and TRBJ2-1; tentative D call: TRBD1 (6 bases). This CDR3 contains 15 residues. Trimming took off 3 bases at V and 9 bases at J, with 21 bases between the two ends. The germline CDR1 and CDR2 sequences are DFQATT and SNEGSKA (reference sequence). DNA for the CDR3: TGCAGTGCTAGTAACAGGGAACAACCCACGATTGAGCAGTTCTTC. This codes for CSASNREQPTIEQFF.

This clonotype was counted only a few times. J is TRBJ2-1 and V is TRBV4-1; no reliable D call. The V end was cut by 5 bases, the J end by 3 bases, with 8 bases between. The germline gives CDR1 MGHRA, CDR2 YSYEKL. The CDR3 is 13 residues long. DNA for the CDR3: TGCGCCAGCAGCGAGACCGGCTACAATGAGCAGTTCTTC. It specifies CASSETGYNEQFF.

The table lists this clonotype with a few counts. J is TRBJ2-1 and V is TRBV15; no definite D call. CDR1 and CDR2 from the germline V gene are LNHNV and YYDKDF (reference sequence). This CDR3 region has 13 residues. Trimming left V 3 bases short and J 6 bases short, with 9 bases between. This CDR3 reads CATSRRMGNEQFF. The CDR3 DNA reads as TGTGCCACCAGCAGGAGGATGGGCAATGAGCAGTTCTTC. Filled out from reference TRBV15 and TRBJ2-1, the complete variable domain reads DAMVIQNPRYQVTQFGKPVTLSCSQTLNHNVMYWYQQKSSQAPKLLFHYYDKDFNNEADTPDNFQSRRPNTSFCFLDIRSPGLGDTAMYLCATSRRMGNEQFFGPGTRLTVL.

About this clonotype itself: An end of the junction does not agree with germline; a read error may underlie this. This chain uses TRBV7-9 with TRBJ2-3; D gene ambiguous. Germline lookup yields CDR1 SEHNR and CDR2 FQNEAQ (reference sequence). This CDR3 is built from 13 residues. The CDR3 nucleotides are TGTGCCAGCAGCGCCCGGCTCGCAGATATGCAGTATTTT. Its translation is CASSARLADMQYF.

This clonotype was recorded a few times. The chain uses TRBV2 and TRBJ1-1; weak D call: TRBD1 (5 bases). This CDR3 contains 12 residues. Germline CDR1 is SNHLY and CDR2 is FYNNEI. Trimming cost V 6 bases and J 5 bases, with 10 bases left between them. CDR3 sequence (DNA): TGTGCCAGCAGGGGGGGAGGGACTGAAGCTTTCTTT. Its translation: CASRGGGTEAFF.

This clonotype was recorded a few times. The V gene is TRBV6-6, the J gene TRBJ2-7, with D maybe TRBD1 (5 bases). The CDR3 loop spans 12 amino acids. The V gene's germline CDR1 is MNHNY and CDR2 SVGAGI (reference sequence). V dropped 7 bases and J dropped 2 bases, with 9 bases sitting between them. The CDR3 spells CASMAGTYEQYF. The DNA of the CDR3 is TGTGCCAGCATGGCAGGGACCTACGAGCAGTACTTC.

The chain has TRBV6-1 and TRBJ2-7; TRBD1 might be the D (5 bases). Trimming cost V 6 bases and J 0 bases, with 9 bases left between them. This CDR3 contains 13 residues. Germline V gene data show CDR1 as MNHNS and CDR2 as SASEGT. The DNA for the CDR3 is TGTGCCAGCAGACAGACAGTCTCCTACGAGCAGTACTTC. Its translation: CASRQTVSYEQYF.

A few counts support this clonotype. V is TRBV28 and J is TRBJ1-2, with 8 bases matching TRBD1. From germline, CDR1 is MDHEN and CDR2 SYDVKM. Germline trimming cut 5 bases from V and 5 bases from J; bases unmatched to any gene: 13. The CDR3 length is 16 residues. The CDR3 DNA follows: TGTGCCAGCAGTCAGCCGGGACAGGCTATTTATTATGGCTACACCTTC. Its translation: CASSQPGQAIYYGYTF.

V is TRBV12-3 or TRBV12-4 and J is TRBJ2-7; 12 bases fit TRBD1. The CDR3 has 16 residues. The junction had 9 bases not matched to a gene; V was cut back by 5 bases and J by 4 bases. CDR3 residues: CASSALGTGGEYEQYF. The CDR3 DNA sequence: TGTGCCAGCAGTGCCCTCGGGACAGGGGGCGAATACGAGCAGTACTTC.

The J gene is TRBJ2-5, the V gene TRBV2; 9 positions agree with TRBD2. Germline CDR1 and CDR2: SNHLY and FYNNEI. V lost 7 bases to trimming and J lost 4 bases; unmatched junction nucleotides: 19. There are 18 residues in the CDR3. This CDR3 is CASNHSPSAGGLGETQYF. DNA for the CDR3: TGTGCCAGCAACCACTCTCCAAGCGCGGGGGGGCTAGGAGAGACCCAGTACTTC.

This clonotype was seen only a few times. The chain recombines TRBV29-1 with TRBJ2-4, with D tentatively TRBD1 (7 bases). CDR1 and CDR2 (germline): SQVTM, ANQGSEA. Trimming removed 5 bases at V and 15 bases at J, with 23 bases between. The CDR3 is made up of 13 amino acids. CDR3 sequence (DNA): TGCAGCGTTCACAGGGGACTCCAAGAGACCCGGTACTTC. This sequence encodes CSVHRGLQETRYF.

V is TRBV7-8 and J is TRBJ1-2; the D is unclear. Per germline, CDR1 SGHVS and CDR2 FQNEAQ. The CDR3 spans 15 residues. The V and J ends lost 3 bases and 4 bases respectively, with 15 bases between them. CDR3 in DNA: TGTGCCAGCAGCTTGGAACCAACAGCGTTCTATGGCTACACCTTC. Protein sequence: CASSLEPTAFYGYTF. The variable domain in full, with the rest retrieved from reference TRBV7-8 and TRBJ1-2, is GAGVSQSPRYKVAKRGQDVALRCDPISGHVSLFWYQQALGQGPEFLTYFQNEAQLDKSGLPSDRFFAERPEGSVSTLKIQRTQQEDSAVYLCASSLEPTAFYGYTFGSGTRLTVV.

In the case of this clonotype: This may be a read error, as it is one base from a much larger clone. The V gene is TRBV6-5, the J gene TRBJ1-5; D unresolved. Germline CDR1 reads MNHEY; CDR2 reads SVGAGI. CDR3 length equals 14 residues. The CDR3 DNA is TGTGCCAGCCGGTCGCCACATAGCAATCGGCCCCAGCATTTT. Protein: CASRSPHSNRPQHF.

Comment on this clonotype: The conserved closing phenylalanine or tryptophan is absent in this CDR3, likely reflecting a read error. The CDR3: CASSLPRLPEQFL. The CDR3 nucleotides read TGTGCCAGCAGTTTACCCCGCCTTCCTGAGCAGTTCTTA. This sequence joins TRBV28 and TRBJ2-1; D uncertain. This CDR3 comprises 13 residues. V lost 2 bases, J lost 9 bases, and 11 bases lay in between. CDR1 and CDR2 from the germline V gene are MDHEN and SYDVKM.

V is TRBV2 and J is TRBJ1-5; D call uncertain. Germline V gene sequence: CDR1 SNHLY, CDR2 FYNNEI. With 6 bases removed from V and 3 bases from J, the gap between germline ends came to 12 bases. This CDR3 region has 14 residues. The CDR3 coding sequence is TGTGCCAGCAGGGCAGGCCGGCTCAATCAGCCCCAGCATTTT. Protein product: CASRAGRLNQPQHF. Based on the CDR3 plus reference TRBV2 and TRBJ1-5, the full variable domain is EPEVTQTPSHQVTQMGQEVILRCVPISNHLYFYWYRQILGQKVEFLVSFYNNEISEKSEIFDDQFSVERPDGSNFTLKIRSTKLEDSAMYFCASRAGRLNQPQHFGDGTRLSIL.

Only a few counts were recorded for this clonotype. V usage is TRBV11-2 and J usage is TRBJ1-2; unclear D gene. V dropped 0 bases and J dropped 8 bases, with 4 bases sitting between them. The CDR3 consists of 11 residues. Germline V gene lookup returns CDR1 SGHAT and CDR2 FQNNGV. The CDR3 here is CASSLEFGYTF. For the CDR3, the DNA is TGTGCCAGCAGCTTAGAATTCGGCTACACCTTC.

The chain has TRBV18 and TRBJ1-5; a weak D match, TRBD1 (6 bases). Germline CDR1 KGHSH, CDR2 LQKENI. Trimming shortened V by 3 bases and J by 7 bases, and 13 bases separated the two germline ends. The CDR3 covers 14 residues. In DNA form, the CDR3 reads TGTGCCAGCTCACCCACGGACAGTTGGCAGCCCCAGCATTTT. Amino acids: CASSPTDSWQPQHF.

This clonotype was seen a few times. J is TRBJ2-7 and V is TRBV7-2; TRBD1 matches at 9 bases. The CDR3 spans 15 residues. V lost 5 bases, J lost 3 bases, and 8 bases stayed unmatched. Germline loops: CDR1 SGHTA, CDR2 FQGNSA. As DNA, the CDR3 is TGTGCCAGCAGCCGGGGACAGGGAGTTGGCTACGAGCAGTACTTC. Protein product: CASSRGQGVGYEQYF. Full variable domain (outside the CDR3, taken from reference TRBV7-2 and TRBJ2-7): GAGVSQSPSNKVTEKGKDVELRCDPISGHTALYWYRQSLGQGLEFLIYFQGNSAPDKSGLPSDRFSAERTGGSVSTLTIQRTQQEDSAVYLCASSRGQGVGYEQYFGPGTRLTVT.

This clonotype was seen only a few times. The chain combines TRBV28 with TRBJ1-5; unclear D gene. V lost 0 bases and J 0 bases, leaving 12 bases between the germline ends. Germline CDR1 MDHEN, CDR2 SYDVKM. The CDR3 runs to 17 residues. This CDR3 is CASSLWGIEDSNQPQHF. CDR3 sequence (DNA): TGTGCCAGCAGTTTATGGGGGATCGAGGATAGCAATCAGCCCCAGCATTTT.

J is TRBJ2-1 and V is TRBV9; no firm D call. Between the trimmed V and J ends, which lost 2 bases and 7 bases, there was a span of 4 bases. The CDR3 has 11 amino acids. The V gene's germline CDR1 is SGDLS and CDR2 YYNGEE. The chain's CDR3 is CASSVKNEQFF. In DNA, the CDR3 is TGTGCCAGCAGCGTTAAAAATGAGCAGTTCTTC. The complete variable domain, with remaining parts taken from reference TRBV9 and TRBJ2-1, reads DSGVTQTPKHLITATGQRVTLRCSPRSGDLSVYWYQQSLDQGLQFLIQYYNGEERAKGNILERFSAQQFPDLHSELNLSSLELGDSALYFCASSVKNEQFFGPGTRLTVL.

This clonotype appeared many times. The V and J genes are TRBV6-2 or TRBV6-3 and TRBJ2-4, with TRBD1 identical over 8 bases. Germline V gene lookup returns CDR1 MNHEY and CDR2 SVGEGT. The CDR3 has 13 amino acids. J lost 9 bases, V lost 2 bases, and 3 bases had no gene match. CDR3 nucleotide sequence: TGTGCCAGCAGTTACGGACAGGGCGGCATTCAGTACTTC. Its translation is CASSYGQGGIQYF.

The chain links TRBV7-2 to TRBJ1-1; D is unresolved. V shed 1 base and J shed 4 bases, with 10 bases lying between them. The CDR3 has 14 residues. Germline-derived CDR1 and CDR2 are SGHTA and FQGNSA. This chain's CDR3 is CASSLVSGPTEAFF. For the CDR3, the DNA is TGTGCCAGCAGCTTAGTTAGCGGGCCCACTGAAGCTTTCTTT.

This clonotype was detected a few times. The chain carries TRBV6-6 and TRBJ2-1, with D possibly matching TRBD1 (5 bases). V lost 2 bases and J 8 bases, leaving 19 bases between the germline ends. The CDR3 covers 16 residues. The V gene's germline CDR1 is MNHNY and CDR2 SVGAGI (reference sequence). The CDR3 loop reads CASSYGFRQGGDEQFF. The CDR3 nucleotides are TGTGCCAGCAGTTACGGTTTTCGGCAGGGTGGGGATGAGCAGTTCTTC.

This clonotype was seen repeatedly, ten times or more. V gene TRBV29-1 combines with J gene TRBJ1-2; 7 bases line up with TRBD1. The germline CDR1 and CDR2 sequences are SQVTM and ANQGSEA. The CDR3 has 12 residues. With V trimmed by 7 bases and J by 2 bases, 4 bases remained unmatched. Here the CDR3 reads CSAWGQNYGYTF. The CDR3 bases are TGCAGCGCATGGGGACAGAACTATGGCTACACCTTC.

The chain carries TRBV5-1 and TRBJ1-2; 7 nucleotides align to TRBD1. This CDR3 is built from 14 residues. CDR1 and CDR2 (germline): SGHRS, YFSETQ. V lost 8 bases, J lost 6 bases, and 13 bases stayed unmatched. For the CDR3, the DNA is TGCGCCAGTACCCCAGGGGGTTCCAGCCATGGCTACACCTTC. Translating it yields CASTPGGSSHGYTF.

This chain uses TRBV7-9 with TRBJ2-7; D is uncertain. V lost 7 bases and J 0 bases, leaving 13 bases between the germline ends. CDR1 SEHNR and CDR2 FQNEAQ come from the germline V gene (reference sequence). This CDR3 is built from 14 residues. The CDR3 reads CASNPDGSSYEQYF. The CDR3 coding sequence is TGTGCCAGCAACCCGGACGGAAGCTCCTACGAGCAGTACTTC.